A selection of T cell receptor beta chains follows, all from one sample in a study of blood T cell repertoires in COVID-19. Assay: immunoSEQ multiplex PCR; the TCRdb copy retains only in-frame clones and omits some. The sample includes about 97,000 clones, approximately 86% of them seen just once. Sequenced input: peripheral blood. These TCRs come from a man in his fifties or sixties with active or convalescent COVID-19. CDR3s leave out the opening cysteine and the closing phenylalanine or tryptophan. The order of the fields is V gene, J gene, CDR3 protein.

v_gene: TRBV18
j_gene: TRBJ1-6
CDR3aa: ASSPGQGMDSPLH

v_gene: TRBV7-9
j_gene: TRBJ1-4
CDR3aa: ASSLRDINEKLF

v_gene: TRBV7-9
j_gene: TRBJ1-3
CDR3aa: ASSLGGGGPTIY

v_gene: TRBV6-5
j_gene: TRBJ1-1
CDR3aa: ASSRDIKNTEAF

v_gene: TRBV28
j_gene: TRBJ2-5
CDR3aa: ASRASDQETQY

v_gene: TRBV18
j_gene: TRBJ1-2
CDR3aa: ASSPAPGTPYGYT

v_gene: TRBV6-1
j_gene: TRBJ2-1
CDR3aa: ASSEAGAGGPDEQF

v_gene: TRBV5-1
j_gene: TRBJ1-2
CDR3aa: ASSLAGQGAKGYT

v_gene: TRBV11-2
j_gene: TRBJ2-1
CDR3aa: ASSWGLAKYNEQF

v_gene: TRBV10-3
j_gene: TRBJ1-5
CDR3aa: AISDRGSGNQPQH

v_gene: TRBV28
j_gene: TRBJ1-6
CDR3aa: ASSSSDRGPNSPLH

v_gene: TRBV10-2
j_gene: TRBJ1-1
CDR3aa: ASLDGGGTEAF

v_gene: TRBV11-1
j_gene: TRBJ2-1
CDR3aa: ASSRVLGGANEQF

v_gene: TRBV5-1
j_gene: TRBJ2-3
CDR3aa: ASGSSGGATDTQY

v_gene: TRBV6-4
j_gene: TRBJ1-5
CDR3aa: ASSAQGGNQPQH

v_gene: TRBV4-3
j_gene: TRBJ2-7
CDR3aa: ASSQVLRAQIYEQY

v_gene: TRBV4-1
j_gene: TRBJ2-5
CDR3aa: ASSQEQHQETQY

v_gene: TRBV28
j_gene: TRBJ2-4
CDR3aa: ASSLRDSGIQY

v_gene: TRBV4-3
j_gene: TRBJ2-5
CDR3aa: ASSQEGQGAGETQY

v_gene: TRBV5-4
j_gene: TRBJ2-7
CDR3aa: ASSSGVTRSYEQY

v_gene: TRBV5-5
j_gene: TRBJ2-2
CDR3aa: ASSFGAGANTGELF

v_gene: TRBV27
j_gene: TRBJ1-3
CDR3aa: ASSVTGLGNTIY

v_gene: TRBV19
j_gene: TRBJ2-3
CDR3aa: ASSLAGALTDTQY

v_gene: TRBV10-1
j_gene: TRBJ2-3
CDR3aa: ASSGGGTQY

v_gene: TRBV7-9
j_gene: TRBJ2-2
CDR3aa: ASSWGLAELEGELF

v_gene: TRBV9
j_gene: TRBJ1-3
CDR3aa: ASSLEGTGPGNTIY

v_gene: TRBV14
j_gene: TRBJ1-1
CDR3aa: ASSQDFLSGGGGAF

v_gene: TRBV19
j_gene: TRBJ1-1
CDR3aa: ASSMVSGTEAF

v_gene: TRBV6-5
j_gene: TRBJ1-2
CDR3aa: ASSPSGQGFGYT

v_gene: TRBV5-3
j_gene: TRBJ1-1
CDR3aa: ARLYRVRAF

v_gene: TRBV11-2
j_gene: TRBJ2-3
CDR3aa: ASSQPGERGTDTQY

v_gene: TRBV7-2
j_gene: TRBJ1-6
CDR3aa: ASSPRDSYNSPLH

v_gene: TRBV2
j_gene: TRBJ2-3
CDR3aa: ASKGQGGTDTQY

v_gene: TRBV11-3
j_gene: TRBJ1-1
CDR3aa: ASSLEGAATEAF

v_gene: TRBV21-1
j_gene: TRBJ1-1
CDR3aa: ASSKAGVRPEAF

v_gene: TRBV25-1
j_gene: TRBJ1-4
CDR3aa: ASSVYGGEKLF

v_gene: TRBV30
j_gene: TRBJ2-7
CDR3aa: AWKGRTGLEWRQY

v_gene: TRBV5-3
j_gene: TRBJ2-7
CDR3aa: ARGTDSSSYEQY

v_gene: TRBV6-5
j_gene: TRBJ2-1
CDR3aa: ASSYSAVTEQF

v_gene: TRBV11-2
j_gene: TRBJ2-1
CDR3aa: ASSLELGAYNEQF